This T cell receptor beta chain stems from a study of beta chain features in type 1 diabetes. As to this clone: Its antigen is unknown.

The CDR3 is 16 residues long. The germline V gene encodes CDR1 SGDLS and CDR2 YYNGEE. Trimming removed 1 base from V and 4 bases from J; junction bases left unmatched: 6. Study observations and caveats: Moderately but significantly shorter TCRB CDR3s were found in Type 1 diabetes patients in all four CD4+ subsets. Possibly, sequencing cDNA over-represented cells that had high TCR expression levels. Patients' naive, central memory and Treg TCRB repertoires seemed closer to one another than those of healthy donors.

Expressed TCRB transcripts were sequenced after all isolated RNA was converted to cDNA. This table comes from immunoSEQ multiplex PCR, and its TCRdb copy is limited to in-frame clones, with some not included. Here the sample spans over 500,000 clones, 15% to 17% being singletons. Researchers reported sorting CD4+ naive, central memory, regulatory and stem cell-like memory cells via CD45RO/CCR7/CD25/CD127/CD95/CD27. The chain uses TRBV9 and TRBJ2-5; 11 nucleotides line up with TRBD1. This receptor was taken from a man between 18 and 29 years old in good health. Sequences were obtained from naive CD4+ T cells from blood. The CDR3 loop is CASSVRGQGAPETQYF. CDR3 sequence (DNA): TGTGCCAGCAGCGTACGCGGACAGGGGGCCCCAGAGACCCAGTACTTC.